This T cell receptor (beta chain) stems from a study of T cell repertoires in cytomegalovirus infection. Points from the study as a whole: Identification of carriers of CMV plus the relevant HLA was achieved through cumulative public TCR beta family frequency. There were HLA-C-restricted CMV-specific TCR beta clonotypes dominating the ex vivo response.

As regards this clonotype: Its antigen is currently unknown.

The CDR3 is 15 amino acids. CDR1 is SQVTM, CDR2 ANQGSEA, per germline. V gave up 2 bases and J gave up 1 base; unmatched junction bases: 5. Using its own MiXCR run on the reads, TCRdb lists one record per CDR3 protein. Altogether fewer than 700,000 distinct CDR3 sequences are present, more than 20% being singletons, with the ten largest covering 7.5% to 9%. The clonotype was recovered from a human donor in good health (CMV status not recorded). Some clones in this sample may be carry-over from other donors' samples. The sample consisted of CD8+ T cells from PBMCs. The gene calls are TRBV29-1 and TRBJ1-2, with 9 nucleotides matching TRBD1. The CDR3 nucleotides are TGCAGCGTTGAAACCGGGACAGGGCTTAACTATGGCTACACCTTC. Amino acids: CSVETGTGLNYGYTF. The entire variable domain, with the rest obtained from reference TRBV29-1 and TRBJ1-2, is as follows: SAVISQKPSRDICQRGTSLTIQCQVDSQVTMMFWYRQQPGQSLTLIATANQGSEATYESGFVIDKFPISRPNLTFSTLTVSNMSPEDSSIYLCSVETGTGLNYGYTFGSGTRLTVV.